This T cell receptor beta chain is drawn from a study of blood T cell repertoires in COVID-19. Per the original methods: Amplification from reference gene primers served as the basis for estimated nucleated cell counts. Clones were read by immunoSEQ multiplex PCR, and TCRdb kept only the in-frame ones, dropping some. That table furnishes V, J and clone size, whereas the DNA furnished D and trimming. The sample consists of around 270,000 clones, 80% to 90% of them appearing once. This CDR3 is built from 13 residues. With 8 bases removed from V and 5 bases from J, the gap between germline ends came to 10 bases. CDR1 is ENHRY and CDR2 is SYGVKD in the germline V gene. This clone was picked up one time.

The source of this sequence is a man in his sixties with acute or convalescent COVID-19. Input material: peripheral blood. J is TRBJ1-6 and V is TRBV10-3; TRBD1 is a possible D gene (5 bases). CDR3 in amino acids: CAIRGSDNSPLHF. The CDR3 nucleotides read TGTGCCATCCGGGGGTCGGATAATTCACCCCTCCACTTT.